This T cell receptor (beta chain) was recovered during a study of T cells in localized non-small cell lung cancer. Study observations and caveats: Exceeding tumor, uninvolved adjacent lung had the highest T cell clonality.

Germline assignment: CDR1 LNHDA and CDR2 SQIVND (reference sequence). Trimming left V 2 bases short and J 4 bases short, with 12 bases between. The CDR3 covers 15 residues. Sequencing was performed with immunoSEQ multiplex PCR; in TCRdb, only in-frame clones are kept and a portion is missing. The sample has about 17,000 clones, 80% to 90% seen once. This clone has a handful of counts. Its antigen is not identified. The genes are TRBV19 and TRBJ2-1, with D unclear. The source material was peripheral blood, sampled before any cancer treatment. The clonotype originates from a male donor at least 60 years old with stage III lung adenocarcinoma. CDR3 amino acids: CASSITTTPYNEQFF. The CDR3 DNA reads as TGTGCCAGTAGTATAACCACTACTCCTTACAATGAGCAGTTCTTC.